This T cell receptor beta chain derives from a study of blood T cell repertoires in COVID-19. On the study more broadly: Researchers got acute and convalescent COVID-19 samples from the United States, Italy and Spain. T cells, B-cell-depleted T cells, or PBMCs supplied cDNA or gDNA.

The germline V gene encodes CDR1 MDHEN and CDR2 SYDVKM. The CDR3 length is 13 residues. V was shortened by 8 bases and J by 5 bases, with 12 bases between the two germline ends. In the authors' workflow: Reference gene primer amplification in the assay estimated nucleated cell counts. Here immunoSEQ multiplex PCR was the method, and the copy in TCRdb shows in-frame clones only, minus some. V, J and clone size derive from that table, while D and trimming were established from the DNA sequence. This sample carries more than 65,000 clones, more than 75% of them seen once, and the ten largest clones take roughly 50%.

This sequence was found in a human donor in a cohort sampled during active COVID-19. Sequencing input: peripheral blood. The gene calls are TRBV28 and TRBJ1-4; tentatively, D is TRBD1 (5 bases). CDR3 sequence reads: CASSRGGNEKLFF. CDR3 sequence (DNA): TGTGCCAGCTCAAGGGGAGGGAATGAAAAACTGTTTTTT.